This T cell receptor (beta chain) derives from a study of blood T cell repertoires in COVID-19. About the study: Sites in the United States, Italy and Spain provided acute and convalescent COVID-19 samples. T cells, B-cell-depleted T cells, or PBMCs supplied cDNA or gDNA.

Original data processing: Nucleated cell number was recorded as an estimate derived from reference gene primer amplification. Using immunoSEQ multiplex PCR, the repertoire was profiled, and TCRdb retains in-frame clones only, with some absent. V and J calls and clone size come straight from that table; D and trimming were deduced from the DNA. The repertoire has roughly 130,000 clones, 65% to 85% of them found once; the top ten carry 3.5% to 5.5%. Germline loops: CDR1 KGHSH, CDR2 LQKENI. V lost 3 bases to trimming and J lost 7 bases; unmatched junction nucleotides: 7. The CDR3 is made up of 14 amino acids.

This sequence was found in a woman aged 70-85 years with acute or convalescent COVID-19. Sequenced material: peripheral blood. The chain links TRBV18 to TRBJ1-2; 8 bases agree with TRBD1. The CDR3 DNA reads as TGTGCCAGCTCACCCGAGACAGGGGTTGCTGGCTACACCTTC. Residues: CASSPETGVAGYTF. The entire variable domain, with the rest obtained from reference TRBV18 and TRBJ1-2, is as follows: NAGVMQNPRHLVRRRGQEARLRCSPMKGHSHVYWYRQLPEEGLKFMVYLQKENIIDESGMPKERFSAEFPKEGPSILRIQQVVRGDSAAYFCASSPETGVAGYTFGSGTRLTVV.